This TCR beta chain appears in the sequencing data of a study of Ad26.COV2.S vaccination and SARS-CoV-2 variants. About the research overall: Donor got 5x10^10 or 1x10^11 viral particles of Ad26.COV2.S. The study, taken as a whole, reports: Vaccine recipients posted higher spike-specific TCR breadth than their placebo counterparts.

Using immunoSEQ multiplex PCR, the repertoire was profiled, and TCRdb retains in-frame clones only, with some absent. The table has about 370,000 clones, around nine tenths seen once. To note about this clone: The antigen is undetermined.

V trimming: 7 bases; J trimming: 7 bases; junction bases outside the gene matches: 10. The CDR3 consists of 14 residues. CDR1 is MNHEY, CDR2 SVGAGI, per germline. As to treatment: over 15 received Ad26.COV2.S at low or high dose, single or two shots; roughly five received placebo; per-sample allocation not given. After the first vaccine or placebo injection, samples were drawn on day 63. This chain connects TRBV6-5 to TRBJ2-7; 10 bases map to TRBD1. The clonotype comes from a person between 18 and 59 years old who received the Ad26.COV2.S COVID-19 vaccine or a placebo. The sequencing here drew on peripheral blood, taken in a trial of Ad26.COV2.S vaccine versus placebo. CDR3 bases: TGTGCCAGCACCCCAGCAGGACAGGGGGAAGAGCAGTACTTC. Amino acid sequence: CASTPAGQGEEQYF.